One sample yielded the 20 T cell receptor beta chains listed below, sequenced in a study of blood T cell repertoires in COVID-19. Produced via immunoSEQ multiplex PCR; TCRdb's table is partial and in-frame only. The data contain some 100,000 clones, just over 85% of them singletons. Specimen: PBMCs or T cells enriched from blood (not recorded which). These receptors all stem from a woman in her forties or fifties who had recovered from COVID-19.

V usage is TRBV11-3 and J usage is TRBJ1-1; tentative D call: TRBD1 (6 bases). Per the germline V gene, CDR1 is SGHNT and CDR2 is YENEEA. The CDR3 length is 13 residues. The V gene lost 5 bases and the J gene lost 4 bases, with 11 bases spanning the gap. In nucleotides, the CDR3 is TGTGCCAGCAGCACTGGGGGCGGCACTGAAGCTTTCTTT. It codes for CASSTGGGTEAFF. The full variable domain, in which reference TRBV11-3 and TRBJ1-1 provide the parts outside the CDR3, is EAGVVQSPRYKIIEKKQPVAFWCNPISGHNTLYWYLQNLGQGPELLIRYENEEAVDDSQLPKDRFSAERLKGVDSTLKIQPAELGDSAVYLCASSTGGGTEAFFGQGTRLTVV.

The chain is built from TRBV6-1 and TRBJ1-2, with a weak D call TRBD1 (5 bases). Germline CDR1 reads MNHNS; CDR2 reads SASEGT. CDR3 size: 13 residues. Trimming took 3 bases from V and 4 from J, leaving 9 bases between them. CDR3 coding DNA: TGTGCCAGCAGTGACGCAGGGTTCTATGGCTACACCTTC. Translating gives CASSDAGFYGYTF.

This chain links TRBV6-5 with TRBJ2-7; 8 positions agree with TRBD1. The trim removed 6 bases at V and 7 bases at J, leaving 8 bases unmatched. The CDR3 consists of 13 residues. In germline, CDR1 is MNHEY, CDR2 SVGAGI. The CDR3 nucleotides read TGTGCCAGCAGCACGACAGGGGCGGCGGAGCAGTACTTC. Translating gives CASSTTGAAEQYF.

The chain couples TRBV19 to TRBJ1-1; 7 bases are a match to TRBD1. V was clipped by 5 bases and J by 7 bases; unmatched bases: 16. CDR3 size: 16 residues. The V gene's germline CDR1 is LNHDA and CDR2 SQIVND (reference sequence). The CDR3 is CASSRITGQRRLEAFF. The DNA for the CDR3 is TGTGCCAGTAGTCGCATTACGGGACAGAGAAGGCTTGAAGCTTTCTTT.

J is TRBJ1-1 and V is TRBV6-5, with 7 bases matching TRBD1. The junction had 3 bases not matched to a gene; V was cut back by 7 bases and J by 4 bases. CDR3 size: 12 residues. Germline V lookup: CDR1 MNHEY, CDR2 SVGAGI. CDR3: CASKTGVTEAFF. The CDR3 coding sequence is TGTGCCAGCAAAACAGGGGTCACTGAAGCTTTCTTT.

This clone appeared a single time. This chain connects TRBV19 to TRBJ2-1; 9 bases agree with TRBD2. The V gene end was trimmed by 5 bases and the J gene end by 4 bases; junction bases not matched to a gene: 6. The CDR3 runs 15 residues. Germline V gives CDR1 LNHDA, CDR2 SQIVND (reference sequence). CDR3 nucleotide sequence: TGTGCCAGTAGTGCCCTAGCGGGGATATACAATGAGCAGTTCTTC. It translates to CASSALAGIYNEQFF.

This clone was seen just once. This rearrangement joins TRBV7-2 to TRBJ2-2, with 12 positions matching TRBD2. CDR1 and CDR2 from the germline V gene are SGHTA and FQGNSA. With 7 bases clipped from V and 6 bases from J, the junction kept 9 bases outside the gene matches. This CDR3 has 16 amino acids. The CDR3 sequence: CASTQIGLAGPGELFF. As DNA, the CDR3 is TGTGCCAGCACCCAAATAGGACTAGCGGGACCCGGGGAGCTGTTTTTT.

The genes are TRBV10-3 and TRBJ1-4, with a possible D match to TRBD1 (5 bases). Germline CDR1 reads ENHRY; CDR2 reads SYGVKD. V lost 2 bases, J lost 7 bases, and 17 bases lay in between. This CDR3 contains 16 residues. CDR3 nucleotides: TGTGCCATCAGTGAGGAGAGCCCTGGGGCCGCTGAAAAACTGTTTTTT. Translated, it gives CAISEESPGAAEKLFF.

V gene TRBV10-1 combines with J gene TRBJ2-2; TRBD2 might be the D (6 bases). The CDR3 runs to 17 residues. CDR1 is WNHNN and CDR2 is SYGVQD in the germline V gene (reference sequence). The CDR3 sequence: CPPRGPGTGNRTGELFF. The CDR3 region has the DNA TGCCCCCCCCGTGGACCGGGGACTGGCAATCGTACCGGGGAGCTGTTTTTT.

Here the CDR3 DNA reads TGTGCCAGCTCATCTCGACAGGGCGGCGGGGAGCTGTTTTTT. Its protein is CASSSRQGGGELFF. This chain joins TRBV18 and TRBJ2-2; 7 positions agree with TRBD1. V lost 5 bases and J lost 7; bases outside the gene matches: 7. CDR3 length equals 14 residues. The germline V gene has CDR1 KGHSH and CDR2 LQKENI.

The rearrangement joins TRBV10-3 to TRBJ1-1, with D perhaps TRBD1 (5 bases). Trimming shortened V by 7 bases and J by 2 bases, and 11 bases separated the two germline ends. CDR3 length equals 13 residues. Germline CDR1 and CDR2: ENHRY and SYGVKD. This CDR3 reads CAIKEGRNTEAFF. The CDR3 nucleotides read TGTGCCATCAAGGAGGGGCGCAACACTGAAGCTTTCTTT.

The CDR3 DNA reads TGCGCCAGCAGCCCGGACAGTGGGGGACCCCTAAACATTCAGTACTTC. Its translation: CASSPDSGGPLNIQYF. The rearrangement joins TRBV5-1 to TRBJ2-4; weak D call: TRBD1 (6 bases). The CDR3 consists of 16 residues. With 4 bases removed from V and 6 bases from J, the gap between germline ends came to 20 bases. Germline V gives CDR1 SGHRS, CDR2 YFSETQ.

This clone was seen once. Written as DNA, the CDR3 is TGTGCCAGCAGTGGCCCACGGGGGAGCGGGGAGCTGTTTTTT. This encodes CASSGPRGSGELFF. The chain combines TRBV28 with TRBJ2-2, with TRBD2 as a possible D gene (6 bases). The CDR3 sequence is 14 residues long. Trimming took 5 bases from V and 7 from J, leaving 14 bases between them. Per the germline V gene, CDR1 is MDHEN and CDR2 is SYDVKM.

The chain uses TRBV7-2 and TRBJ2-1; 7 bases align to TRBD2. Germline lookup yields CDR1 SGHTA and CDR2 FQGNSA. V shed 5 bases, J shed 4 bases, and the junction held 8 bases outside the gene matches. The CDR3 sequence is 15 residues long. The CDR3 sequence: CASSPGLETYNEQFF. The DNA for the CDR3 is TGTGCCAGCAGCCCCGGACTAGAGACGTACAATGAGCAGTTCTTC. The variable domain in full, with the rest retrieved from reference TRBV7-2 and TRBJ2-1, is GAGVSQSPSNKVTEKGKDVELRCDPISGHTALYWYRQSLGQGLEFLIYFQGNSAPDKSGLPSDRFSAERTGGSVSTLTIQRTQQEDSAVYLCASSPGLETYNEQFFGPGTRLTVL.

The CDR3: CASSLQGQNIQYF. CDR3 DNA: TGCGCCAGCAGTTTGCAGGGGCAAAACATTCAGTACTTC. The V call is TRBV5-1, the J call TRBJ2-4; perhaps TRBD1 as D (6 bases). The CDR3 loop spans 13 amino acids. Trimming shortened V by 5 bases and J by 5 bases, and 11 bases separated the two germline ends. In germline, CDR1 is SGHRS, CDR2 YFSETQ.

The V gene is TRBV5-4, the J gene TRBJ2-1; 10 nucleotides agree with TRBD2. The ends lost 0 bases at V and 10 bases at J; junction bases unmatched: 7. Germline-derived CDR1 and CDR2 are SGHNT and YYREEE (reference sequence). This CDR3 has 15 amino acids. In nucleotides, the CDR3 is TGTGCCAGCAGCTTGGACCTAGCGGGAGTACAGGAGCAGTTCTTC. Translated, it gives CASSLDLAGVQEQFF.

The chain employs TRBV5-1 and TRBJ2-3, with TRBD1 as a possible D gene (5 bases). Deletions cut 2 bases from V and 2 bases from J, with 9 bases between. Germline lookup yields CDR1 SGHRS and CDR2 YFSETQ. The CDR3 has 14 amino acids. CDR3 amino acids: CASSLQDNTDTQYF. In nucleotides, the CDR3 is TGCGCCAGCAGCTTACAGGACAACACAGATACGCAGTATTTT. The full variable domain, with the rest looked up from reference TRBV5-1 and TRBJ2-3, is KAGVTQTPRYLIKTRGQQVTLSCSPISGHRSVSWYQQTPGQGLQFLFEYFSETQRNKGNFPGRFSGRQFSNSRSEMNVSTLELGDSALYLCASSLQDNTDTQYFGPGTRLTVL.

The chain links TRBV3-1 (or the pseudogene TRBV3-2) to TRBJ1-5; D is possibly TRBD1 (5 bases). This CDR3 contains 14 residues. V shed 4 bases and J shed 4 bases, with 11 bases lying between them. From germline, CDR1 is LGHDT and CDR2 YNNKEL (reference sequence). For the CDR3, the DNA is TGTGCCAGCAGCCCGCTCGGGGGGAATCAGCCCCAGCATTTT. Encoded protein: CASSPLGGNQPQHF.

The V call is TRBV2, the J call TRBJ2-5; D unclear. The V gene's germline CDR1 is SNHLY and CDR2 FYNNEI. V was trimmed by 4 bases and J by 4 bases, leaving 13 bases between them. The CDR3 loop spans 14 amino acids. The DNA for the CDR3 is TGTGCCAGCAGTGGAACACGCTCAGTAGAGACCCAGTACTTC. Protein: CASSGTRSVETQYF.

Here the CDR3 DNA reads TGTGCCGGTAGCGGGGGGAACACCGGGGAGCTGTTTTTT. As protein: CAGSGGNTGELFF. V gene TRBV5-4 combines with J gene TRBJ2-2; 9 nucleotides match TRBD2. The CDR3 runs 13 residues. The germline CDR1 and CDR2 sequences are SGHNT and YYREEE (reference sequence). V shed 10 bases, J shed 1 base, and the junction held 2 bases outside the gene matches. The full variable domain, with the rest looked up from reference TRBV5-4 and TRBJ2-2, is ETGVTQSPTHLIKTRGQQVTLRCSSQSGHNTVSWYQQALGQGPQFIFQYYREEENGRGNFPPRFSGLQFPNYSSELNVNALELDDSALYLCAGSGGNTGELFFGEGSRLTVL.